This section outlines one T cell receptor beta chain sequence together with its context. Its antigen remains unidentified. V gave up 5 bases and J gave up 11 bases; unmatched junction bases: 13. From germline, CDR1 is SGHTA and CDR2 FQGTGA. The CDR3 extends over 14 amino acids. These data come from a study of esophageal squamous cell carcinoma under preoperative chemotherapy. Time point denoted: before preoperative PTX-NDP chemotherapy. From the PCR reads, TCRdb called clonotypes with MiXCR, one entry per CDR3 protein. This table holds about 16,000 distinct CDR3 sequences, around 45% found once. Study-level points and caveats: Peripheral T cells migrating into the tumor appeared to partly supply post-treatment tumor-infiltrating lymphocytes. After paclitaxel-nedaplatin, abundant clones were more likely to contract than amplify.

This sequence originates from a human donor with esophageal squamous cell carcinoma. The donor label of this sample is uncertain. The specimen was obtained from a patient given preoperative chemotherapy. V usage is TRBV7-3 and J usage is TRBJ2-5; 8 bases are a match to TRBD2. This CDR3 is CASSPSGTSHEQYF. CDR3 DNA: TGTGCCAGCAGCCCATCCGGGACTAGTCATGAGCAGTACTTC.